The 23 T cell receptor beta chains given below trace back to one sample, sequenced in a study of blood T cell repertoires in COVID-19. The table came from immunoSEQ multiplex PCR; TCRdb's copy has only in-frame clones and leaves some out. The top ten clones hold 1.5% to 2% of a sample with a few hundred thousand clones, over 75% of them seen once. Sample: PBMCs or T cells enriched from blood (not recorded which). The receptors shown here come from a woman aged 40 to 50 who had recovered from COVID-19.

The table lists this clone with a count of one. This chain joins TRBV3-1 (or the pseudogene TRBV3-2) and TRBJ2-6; 8 bases are a match to TRBD1. Germline CDR1 reads LGHDT; CDR2 reads YNNKEL (reference sequence). The junction had 16 bases not matched to a gene; V was cut back by 3 bases and J by 3 bases. CDR3 length: 20 amino acids. CDR3 amino acids: CASSQGEVAGGFCGANVLTF. Written as DNA, the CDR3 is TGTGCCAGCAGCCAGGGTGAAGTAGCAGGGGGCTTCTGTGGGGCCAACGTCCTGACTTTC.

In nucleotides, the CDR3 is TGTGCCAGCAGCGACGGGTCCAGCCCCAAGGGCTACACCTTC. It is translated as CASSDGSSPKGYTF. The V call is TRBV6-6, the J call TRBJ1-2; D is unclear. Germline CDR1 reads MNHNY; CDR2 reads SVGAGI (reference sequence). Trimming left V 6 bases short and J 8 bases short, with 19 bases between. This CDR3 spans 14 amino acids.

This sequence joins TRBV6-5 and TRBJ2-5; maybe TRBD2 (7 bases). The CDR3 length is 13 residues. Per the germline V gene, CDR1 is MNHEY and CDR2 is SVGAGI. V lost 3 bases, J lost 4 bases, and 9 bases lay in between. This CDR3 is CASSYRGGETQYF. The CDR3 DNA reads TGTGCCAGCAGTTATAGGGGGGGAGAGACCCAGTACTTC.

The gene calls are TRBV28 and TRBJ1-3, with D unresolved. This CDR3 contains 13 residues. CDR1 and CDR2 from the germline V gene are MDHEN and SYDVKM. Between the trimmed V and J ends, which lost 2 bases and 8 bases, there was a span of 10 bases. The DNA of the CDR3 is TGTGCCAGCAGTTTACCAGCCCGGGACACCATATATTTT. It specifies CASSLPARDTIYF. The full variable domain, with the rest looked up from reference TRBV28 and TRBJ1-3, is DVKVTQSSRYLVKRTGEKVFLECVQDMDHENMFWYRQDPGLGLRLIYFSYDVKMKEKGDIPEGYSVSREKKERFSLILESASTNQTSMYLCASSLPARDTIYFGEGSWLTVV.

The chain joins TRBV5-1 to TRBJ1-4; TRBD1 is a possible D gene (6 bases). The CDR3 is made up of 15 amino acids. Germline CDR1 and CDR2: SGHRS and YFSETQ. The germline V and J ends were trimmed by 4 bases and 3 bases, with 13 bases remaining between them. CDR3 residues: CASSLSDRPNEKLFF. The CDR3 nucleotides read TGCGCCAGCAGCCTATCTGACAGGCCTAATGAAAAACTGTTTTTT.

As to this clone: The identical CDR3 is also encoded by other nucleotide sequences in the sample. J is TRBJ2-7 and V is TRBV12-3 or TRBV12-4; D is undetermined. CDR3 length: 11 amino acids. Trimming took 3 bases from V and 4 from J, leaving 4 bases between them. CDR3 DNA: TGTGCCAGCAGTTTTAGTTACGAGCAGTACTTC. Its translation: CASSFSYEQYF.

This chain's CDR3 is CASSVGGPGGYTF. CDR3 sequence (DNA): TGTGCCAGCAGCGTAGGGGGGCCCGGTGGCTACACCTTC. V is TRBV9 and J is TRBJ1-2; tentatively, D is TRBD1 (6 bases). Germline CDR1 SGDLS, CDR2 YYNGEE. Between the trimmed V and J ends, which lost 0 bases and 7 bases, there was a span of 10 bases. The CDR3 has 13 residues.

The chain links TRBV6-5 to TRBJ1-2, with D possibly matching TRBD1 (6 bases). The CDR3 extends over 15 amino acids. The germline gives CDR1 MNHEY, CDR2 SVGAGI. The V end was cut by 6 bases, the J end by 4 bases, with 18 bases between. For the CDR3, the DNA is TGTGCCAGCAGCCCCTCCAGGGGAAAGAGCTATGGCTACACCTTC. Residues: CASSPSRGKSYGYTF.

CDR3 sequence: CASSTDRAGANVLTF. Written as DNA, the CDR3 is TGCGCCAGCAGCACTGACAGGGCTGGGGCCAACGTCCTGACTTTC. The rearrangement uses TRBV5-1 and TRBJ2-6; TRBD1 matches at 7 bases. This CDR3 has 15 amino acids. Germline V gene lookup returns CDR1 SGHRS and CDR2 YFSETQ. The V gene end was trimmed by 4 bases and the J gene end by 2 bases; junction bases not matched to a gene: 3. Full variable domain (remainder filled in from reference TRBV5-1 and TRBJ2-6): KAGVTQTPRYLIKTRGQQVTLSCSPISGHRSVSWYQQTPGQGLQFLFEYFSETQRNKGNFPGRFSGRQFSNSRSEMNVSTLELGDSALYLCASSTDRAGANVLTFGAGSRLTVL.

The chain links TRBV4-3 to TRBJ1-2; D not certain. The CDR3 has 16 residues. CDR1 LGHNA and CDR2 YSLEER come from the germline V gene. The ends were cut back, 0 bases at V and 4 bases at J, with 15 bases in the middle. The CDR3 here is CASSQEGGRSSYGYTF. DNA for the CDR3: TGCGCCAGCAGCCAAGAAGGAGGCAGGAGTTCCTATGGCTACACCTTC.

This CDR3 reads CASSRGGVASYNEQFF. The CDR3 DNA sequence: TGCGCCAGCTCCCGGGGGGGAGTGGCCTCCTACAATGAGCAGTTCTTC. J is TRBJ2-1 and V is TRBV5-1; 8 nucleotides match TRBD2. After removal of 7 bases from V and 0 bases from J, the junction contained 9 bases not matched to a gene. Germline V CDR1 and CDR2: SGHRS, YFSETQ. The CDR3 loop spans 16 amino acids.

Regarding this clone: The sample contains more than one DNA sequence encoding this CDR3. This sequence joins TRBV18 and TRBJ2-5; possibly TRBD2 for D (5 bases). This CDR3 spans 12 amino acids. Trimming stripped 3 bases from V and 5 bases from J, with 7 bases between. Germline V gene sequence: CDR1 KGHSH, CDR2 LQKENI. For the CDR3, the DNA is TGTGCCAGCTCACCGCGAGGGGAGACCCAGTACTTC. Translation gives CASSPRGETQYF.

This chain's CDR3 is CASSQEGYRTYGYTF. In DNA, the CDR3 is TGTGCCAGCAGCCAAGAGGGGTATCGGACATATGGCTACACCTTC. The chain recombines TRBV4-2 with TRBJ1-2; perhaps TRBD1 as D (5 bases). The V end was cut by 0 bases, the J end by 5 bases, with 13 bases between. This CDR3 is 15 amino acids long. Germline V CDR1 and CDR2: LGHNA, YNFKEQ.

This sequence joins TRBV19 and TRBJ1-2; D is perhaps TRBD1 (5 bases). The germline gives CDR1 LNHDA, CDR2 SQIVND (reference sequence). Deletions cut 8 bases from V and 7 bases from J, with 23 bases between. CDR3 size: 15 residues. The CDR3 here is CASQYGRGLLSGYTF. The CDR3 nucleotides are TGTGCCAGTCAGTATGGTAGGGGTTTACTCTCTGGCTACACCTTC.

The chain joins TRBV19 to TRBJ2-1, with 7 bases lining up with TRBD1. The germline V gene encodes CDR1 LNHDA and CDR2 SQIVND (reference sequence). The CDR3 is 14 amino acids. V was clipped by 5 bases and J by 7 bases; unmatched bases: 8. CDR3 DNA sequence: TGTGCCAGTAGTGCCGGGACAGCCTGGAATGAGCAGTTCTTC. Its protein is CASSAGTAWNEQFF.

The chain is built from TRBV7-9 and TRBJ1-5; D gene unclear. The CDR3 extends over 15 amino acids. The V gene lost 1 base and the J gene lost 0 bases, with 7 bases spanning the gap. Germline lookup yields CDR1 SEHNR and CDR2 FQNEAQ (reference sequence). The chain's CDR3 is CASSLDYGSNQPQHF. In nucleotides, the CDR3 is TGTGCCAGCAGCTTAGATTACGGTAGCAATCAGCCCCAGCATTTT.

The chain employs TRBV15 and TRBJ2-5; the match to TRBD2 covers 11 bases. Trimming cost V 3 bases and J 4 bases; bases outside gene matches: 10. Germline V CDR1 and CDR2: LNHNV, YYDKDF (reference sequence). The CDR3 covers 17 residues. CDR3 amino acids: CATSSSKTSGMGETQYF. The CDR3 bases are TGTGCCACCAGCAGCAGTAAGACTAGCGGGATGGGAGAGACCCAGTACTTC.

V is TRBV11-2 and J is TRBJ2-7; weak D call: TRBD1 (5 bases). Trimming pared 5 bases from V and 2 bases from J, leaving 13 bases between. The germline gives CDR1 SGHAT, CDR2 FQNNGV. This CDR3 spans 14 amino acids. The CDR3 region is CASSPTRQTYEQYF. As DNA, the CDR3 is TGTGCCAGCAGCCCAACGCGACAGACCTACGAGCAGTACTTC.

The gene calls are TRBV7-2 and TRBJ2-5; TRBD2 matches at 12 bases. The CDR3 has 16 amino acids. Germline V CDR1 and CDR2: SGHTA, FQGNSA. Losses at the gene ends were 2 bases for V and 8 bases for J; bases not matched to a gene: 9. The CDR3 sequence is CASSLLAGGSPSTQYF. The CDR3 DNA follows: TGTGCCAGCAGCTTACTAGCGGGAGGGAGTCCAAGCACCCAGTACTTC.

The chain carries TRBV3-1 (or the pseudogene TRBV3-2) and TRBJ2-3; weak D call: TRBD1 (5 bases). Trimming removed 4 bases at V and 4 bases at J, with 15 bases between. Germline-derived CDR1 and CDR2 are LGHDT and YNNKEL (reference sequence). The CDR3 sequence is 15 residues long. CDR3 residues: CASSPDRSQADTQYF. The CDR3 DNA is TGTGCCAGCAGCCCGGATCGATCACAGGCAGATACGCAGTATTTT.

The genes are TRBV10-3 and TRBJ1-2, with 7 bases that match TRBD1. The ends lost 0 bases at V and 4 bases at J; junction bases unmatched: 5. The CDR3 consists of 15 residues. Germline V gene data show CDR1 as ENHRY and CDR2 as SYGVKD. The CDR3 sequence is CAISESQTGLYGYTF. Written as DNA, the CDR3 is TGTGCCATCAGTGAGTCACAGACAGGGCTCTATGGCTACACCTTC.

This clone was detected a few times. The chain links TRBV11-3 to TRBJ2-1, with 8 bases identical to TRBD2. Germline V gives CDR1 SGHNT, CDR2 YENEEA. The trim removed 4 bases at V and 9 bases at J, leaving 5 bases unmatched. The CDR3 has 13 residues. The CDR3 sequence is CASSYGGRREQFF. The CDR3 DNA reads as TGTGCCAGCAGCTACGGCGGGAGGCGTGAGCAGTTCTTC.

The V gene is TRBV6-4, the J gene TRBJ2-1; TRBD1 matches 8 bases. Losses at the gene ends were 5 bases for V and 0 bases for J; bases not matched to a gene: 12. Germline CDR1 is MRHNA and CDR2 is SNTAGT. CDR3 length equals 18 residues. The CDR3 protein is CASSKTGVRLSSYNEQFF. The CDR3 bases are TGTGCCAGCAGTAAGACAGGGGTTAGGTTGAGCTCCTACAATGAGCAGTTCTTC.